The 23 T cell receptor beta chains in this list originate from one sample, sequenced in a study of T cell repertoires in cytomegalovirus infection. From the reads, TCRdb called clonotypes with MiXCR, one entry per CDR3 protein. The data contain hundreds of thousands of distinct CDR3 sequences, approximately 33% of them singletons. These receptors' targets are unknown. Sequencing used cultured CD8+ T cells from PBMCs, obtained from culture after CMV antigen stimulation. The receptors shown here come from a human donor in good health (CMV status not recorded). Some clones in this sample may be carry-over from other donors' samples.

The table lists this clonotype with a few counts. The chain carries TRBV10-3 and TRBJ2-7, with TRBD1 matching 7 bases. Germline lookup yields CDR1 ENHRY and CDR2 SYGVKD. CDR3 size: 13 residues. The trim removed 2 bases at V and 3 bases at J, leaving 1 base unmatched. The CDR3 nucleotides read TGTGCCATCAGTGAGACAGGGGTCTACGAGCAGTACGTC. Its translation is CAISETGVYEQYV.

V usage is TRBV19 and J usage is TRBJ1-1; 7 bases are shared with TRBD1. The germline CDR1 and CDR2 sequences are LNHDA and SQIVND (reference sequence). The CDR3 is 13 residues long. Unmatched junction bases numbered 8, after V lost 10 bases and J lost 3 bases. CDR3 protein: CATLTGRDTEAFF. CDR3 sequence (DNA): TGTGCCACCCTGACAGGGCGTGACACTGAAGCTTTCTTT. Full variable domain (rest looked up from reference TRBV19 and TRBJ1-1): DGGITQSPKYLFRKEGQNVTLSCEQNLNHDAMYWYRQDPGQGLRLIYYSQIVNDFQKGDIAEGYSVSREKKESFPLTVTSAQKNPTAFYLCATLTGRDTEAFFGQGTRLTVV.

This clonotype appeared a few times. The chain carries TRBV5-6 and TRBJ2-7; tentatively, D is TRBD2 (6 bases). The CDR3 consists of 14 residues. Germline values: CDR1 SGHDT, CDR2 YYEEEE. V gave up 4 bases and J gave up 11 bases, with 22 bases separating them. CDR3 sequence reads: CASSPIGSPTAEYV. CDR3 sequence (DNA): TGTGCCAGCAGCCCCATCGGGAGCCCGACCGCTGAGTACGTC.

This clonotype was detected only a few times. The chain recombines TRBV6-1 with TRBJ2-7; 9 positions match TRBD2. In germline, CDR1 is MNHNS, CDR2 SASEGT. V shed 6 bases, J shed 4 bases, and the junction held 10 bases outside the gene matches. This CDR3 comprises 15 residues. DNA for the CDR3: TGTGCCAGCAGGCTTTCGACTAGCGGTCGGTACGAGCAGTACTTC. It encodes CASRLSTSGRYEQYF.

V usage is TRBV12-3 or TRBV12-4 and J usage is TRBJ2-3; tentative D call: TRBD1 (5 bases). The V and J ends lost 6 bases and 1 base respectively, with 20 bases between them. The CDR3 length is 17 residues. CDR3 in DNA: TGTGCCAGCAGCCCGGAAAAGGGGTATTTTGGCACAGATACGCAGTATTTT. This translates into CASSPEKGYFGTDTQYF.

The table lists this clonotype with a few counts. The chain combines TRBV28 with TRBJ1-6, with D unclear. Trimming left V 7 bases short and J 4 bases short, with 11 bases between. Germline V gene data show CDR1 as MDHEN and CDR2 as SYDVKM. CDR3 size: 14 residues. The CDR3 DNA sequence: TGTGCCAGCAATTGGAGGGAGTATAATTCACCCCTCCACTTT. Its translation is CASNWREYNSPLHF.

This clonotype was detected a few times. V and J are TRBV14 and TRBJ2-2, with a tentative D call TRBD1 (5 bases). Per the germline V gene, CDR1 is SGHDN and CDR2 is FVKESK. V was trimmed by 0 bases and J by 3 bases, leaving 14 bases between them. This CDR3 spans 17 amino acids. CDR3 residues: CASSQERTLSDTGELFF. DNA for the CDR3: TGTGCCAGCAGCCAAGAGAGGACATTGTCGGACACCGGGGAGCTGTTTTTT.

This rearrangement joins TRBV28 to TRBJ1-5, with 9 bases identical to TRBD1. The CDR3 has 15 amino acids. Germline V lookup: CDR1 MDHEN, CDR2 SYDVKM. Losses at the gene ends were 5 bases for V and 6 bases for J; bases not matched to a gene: 8. CDR3 residues: CASSPQGARVQPQHF. CDR3 bases: TGTGCCAGCAGTCCACAGGGGGCGCGGGTTCAGCCCCAGCATTTT.

V gene TRBV5-4 combines with J gene TRBJ2-5; 8 bases are a match to TRBD1. The CDR3 totals 15 residues. CDR1 is SGHNT and CDR2 is YYREEE in the germline V gene (reference sequence). The J segment lost 4 bases and the V segment lost 4 bases, leaving 9 bases of the junction unmatched. CDR3 sequence (DNA): TGTGCCAGCAGCCTCCGGGGCAGGGGGCTAGAGACCCAGTACTTC. Its translation: CASSLRGRGLETQYF.

J is TRBJ2-5 and V is TRBV28, with 7 bases lining up with TRBD1. Germline V lookup: CDR1 MDHEN, CDR2 SYDVKM. V lost 7 bases and J lost 2; bases outside the gene matches: 7. The CDR3 covers 14 residues. CDR3 sequence (DNA): TGTGCCAGCATGGAAACAGGGGCGCAAGAGACCCAGTACTTC. It yields the protein CASMETGAQETQYF.

This clonotype has at least ten counts. The chain uses TRBV27 and TRBJ2-1, with D perhaps matching TRBD1 (7 bases). Trimming shortened V by 5 bases and J by 3 bases, and 17 bases separated the two germline ends. The CDR3 consists of 16 residues. CDR1 is MNHEY, CDR2 SMNVEV, per germline (reference sequence). This chain's CDR3 is CASSPWTGLHYNEQFF. CDR3 bases: TGTGCCAGCAGTCCCTGGACAGGACTACACTACAATGAGCAGTTCTTC.

This clonotype was counted a few times. J is TRBJ2-1 and V is TRBV4-2; no definite D call. Per the germline V gene, CDR1 is LGHNA and CDR2 is YNFKEQ. V was pared by 1 base and J by 6 bases, with 10 bases between. The CDR3 is made up of 14 amino acids. The CDR3, as DNA: TGTGCCAGCAGCCAAGGGATCCTTACCAATGAGCAGTTCTTC. It yields the protein CASSQGILTNEQFF.

This chain links TRBV10-3 with TRBJ1-1, with a weak D call TRBD1 (5 bases). The V end was cut by 1 base, the J end by 5 bases, with 11 bases between. The V gene's germline CDR1 is ENHRY and CDR2 SYGVKD. This CDR3 comprises 14 residues. The CDR3 loop is CAISEYQGDTEAFF. The CDR3 bases are TGTGCCATCAGTGAGTATCAGGGAGATACTGAAGCTTTCTTT.

V usage is TRBV2 and J usage is TRBJ2-4; 9 nucleotides agree with TRBD2. Germline V CDR1 and CDR2: SNHLY, FYNNEI. V was clipped by 6 bases and J by 7 bases; unmatched bases: 10. The CDR3 totals 15 residues. The CDR3 is CASSGLARGGNIQYF. The CDR3 DNA reads as TGTGCCAGCAGCGGACTAGCGAGGGGGGGGAACATTCAGTACTTC. The full variable domain, rest sourced from reference TRBV2 and TRBJ2-4, is EPEVTQTPSHQVTQMGQEVILRCVPISNHLYFYWYRQILGQKVEFLVSFYNNEISEKSEIFDDQFSVERPDGSNFTLKIRSTKLEDSAMYFCASSGLARGGNIQYFGAGTRLSVL.

This clonotype was detected a few times. The chain employs TRBV27 and TRBJ1-1, with TRBD1 matching over 8 bases. V shed 3 bases, J shed 4 bases, and the junction held 10 bases outside the gene matches. This CDR3 contains 16 residues. Germline values: CDR1 MNHEY, CDR2 SMNVEV (reference sequence). CDR3 nucleotide sequence: TGTGCCAGCAGTTTTTCTCCCCCAGGGGGCCGCACTGAAGCTTTCTTT. Encoded protein: CASSFSPPGGRTEAFF.

The gene calls are TRBV6-6 and TRBJ2-3; D is perhaps TRBD1 or TRBD2 (6 bases each). CDR3 size: 13 residues. The germline CDR1 and CDR2 sequences are MNHNY and SVGAGI (reference sequence). The CDR3 reads CVVGGAGENTQYF. CDR3 sequence (DNA): TGTGTCGTCGGGGGCGCAGGAGAAAATACGCAGTATTTT.

The chain carries TRBV27 and TRBJ2-7, with D tentatively TRBD2 (5 bases). This CDR3 spans 16 amino acids. The V and J ends lost 5 bases and 1 base respectively, with 18 bases between them. The V gene's germline CDR1 is MNHEY and CDR2 SMNVEV (reference sequence). DNA for the CDR3: TGTGCCAGCAGTCTAAGTCGGGTCGGCGGGTCCTACGAGCAGTACTTC. Translated: CASSLSRVGGSYEQYF.

The table lists this clonotype with a few counts. CDR3 sequence (DNA): TGCGCCAGCAGCCAAAAATTCACAGGGGATAGCTCCTACAATGAGCAGTTCTTC. As protein: CASSQKFTGDSSYNEQFF. The chain couples TRBV4-1 to TRBJ2-1; 7 nucleotides agree with TRBD1. There are 18 residues in the CDR3. The germline CDR1 and CDR2 sequences are MGHRA and YSYEKL. V shed 2 bases and J 0 bases; nucleotides not matched to a gene: 10.

The chain recombines TRBV12-3 or TRBV12-4 with TRBJ2-1; TRBD2 might be the D (5 bases). CDR3 size: 11 residues. Trimming cost V 5 bases and J 9 bases, with 8 bases left between them. The CDR3 sequence is CASSTGFEQFF. The CDR3 bases are TGTGCCAGCAGTACGGGATTTGAGCAGTTCTTC.

The chain couples TRBV24-1 to TRBJ1-5; D unresolved. Germline CDR1 is KGHDR and CDR2 is SFDVKD. V lost 7 bases and J lost 2, with 11 bases in between. The CDR3 is made up of 14 amino acids. CDR3 sequence: CATRSPMGNQPQHF. The CDR3, as DNA: TGTGCCACCAGATCCCCAATGGGCAATCAGCCCCAGCATTTT.

CDR3 loop: CASSLSFGTSRITGELFF. CDR3 bases: TGTGCCAGCAGTTTATCGTTCGGGACTAGCCGGATCACCGGGGAGCTGTTTTTT. The chain links TRBV27 to TRBJ2-2; TRBD2 matches 9 bases. CDR1 MNHEY and CDR2 SMNVEV come from the germline V gene (reference sequence). The CDR3 length is 18 residues. Trimming took 0 bases from V and 4 from J; bases not matched to a gene: 9.

The chain recombines TRBV27 with TRBJ1-5, with 9 bases aligning to TRBD1. The trim removed 8 bases at V and 1 base at J, leaving 9 bases unmatched. The CDR3 has 16 amino acids. In germline, CDR1 is MNHEY, CDR2 SMNVEV (reference sequence). The CDR3 DNA reads TGTGCCAGCCTTCCCGGGACAGGGAAGAGCAATCAGCCCCAGCATTTT. This gives the protein CASLPGTGKSNQPQHF.

The chain recombines TRBV4-3 with TRBJ2-1; 12 bases map to TRBD1. V shed 1 base, J shed 4 bases, and the junction held 5 bases outside the gene matches. This CDR3 spans 17 amino acids. The germline V gene has CDR1 LGHNA and CDR2 YSLEER. The CDR3 loop is CASSQGRDRGPYNEQFF. The CDR3 DNA follows: TGCGCCAGCAGCCAAGGCCGGGACAGGGGGCCTTACAATGAGCAGTTCTTC.